This T cell receptor (beta chain) emerged from a study of T-cell reconstitution after alpha-beta-depleted transplantation in children (TCRdb year 2016). Notes on the research overall: The study quantitatively tracked T-cell immune reconstitution after TCRalphabeta/CD19-depleted allogeneic hematopoietic cell transplantation in children using TCR repertoire profiling.

The protocol used for the library was PCR. TCRdb records Illumina HiSeq 2500 as the sequencer. To normalize quantification of the TCRbeta repertoire, the TCR libraries were built with molecular barcoding that relied on unique molecular identifiers. Through fastp at Q25 and MiXCR, TCRdb rebuilt clones from the public reads, retaining in-frame beta chains. Rows are unified per CDR3 protein, each entry keeping the most common DNA and genes. The sample table holds 500,000 or so distinct CDR3 sequences, of which about 31% were seen once. The top ten constitute about 2.3% of the sample. The V end loses 1 base and the J end loses 3 bases, and a stretch of 7 bases separates them. The CDR3 has 13 amino acids, counting the end cysteine and phenylalanine. Solely the CDR3 DNA is kept, with 39 bases framed from the first base. For CDR1 and CDR2, the germline V gene lists LGHNA and YNFKEQ. This clonotype was seen only a few times. Its specific antigen is unknown. The sample holds no much larger clone one base away, and base qualities are not on file.

The chain was built from TRBV4-2 and TRBJ2-7, with the D gene too uncertain to name. The sequence was obtained from a human donor who donated a stem cell graft to a child with aplastic anemia. The sample was PBMCs from the stem cell graft donor, taken from the stem cell graft. The DNA is TGTGCCAGCAGCCAAGGGACCAACTACGAGCAGTACTTC. It codes for CASSQGTNYEQYF.